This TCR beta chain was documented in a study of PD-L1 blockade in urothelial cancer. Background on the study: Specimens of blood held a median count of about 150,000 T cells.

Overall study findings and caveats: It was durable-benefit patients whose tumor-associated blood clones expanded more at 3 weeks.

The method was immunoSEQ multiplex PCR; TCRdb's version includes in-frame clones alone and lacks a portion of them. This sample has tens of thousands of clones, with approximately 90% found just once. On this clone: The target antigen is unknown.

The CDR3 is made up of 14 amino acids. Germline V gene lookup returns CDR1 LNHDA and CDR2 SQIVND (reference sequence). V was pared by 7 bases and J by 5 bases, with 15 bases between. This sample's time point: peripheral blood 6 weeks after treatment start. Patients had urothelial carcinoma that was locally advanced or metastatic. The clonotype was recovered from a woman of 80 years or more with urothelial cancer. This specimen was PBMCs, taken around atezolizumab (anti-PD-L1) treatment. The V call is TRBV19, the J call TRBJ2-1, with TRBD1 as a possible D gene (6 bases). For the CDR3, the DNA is TGTGCCAGTACCCAGGGGAGCCCCAACAATGAGCAGTTCTTC. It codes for CASTQGSPNNEQFF. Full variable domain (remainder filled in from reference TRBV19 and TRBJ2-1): DGGITQSPKYLFRKEGQNVTLSCEQNLNHDAMYWYRQDPGQGLRLIYYSQIVNDFQKGDIAEGYSVSREKKESFPLTVTSAQKNPTAFYLCASTQGSPNNEQFFGPGTRLTVL.